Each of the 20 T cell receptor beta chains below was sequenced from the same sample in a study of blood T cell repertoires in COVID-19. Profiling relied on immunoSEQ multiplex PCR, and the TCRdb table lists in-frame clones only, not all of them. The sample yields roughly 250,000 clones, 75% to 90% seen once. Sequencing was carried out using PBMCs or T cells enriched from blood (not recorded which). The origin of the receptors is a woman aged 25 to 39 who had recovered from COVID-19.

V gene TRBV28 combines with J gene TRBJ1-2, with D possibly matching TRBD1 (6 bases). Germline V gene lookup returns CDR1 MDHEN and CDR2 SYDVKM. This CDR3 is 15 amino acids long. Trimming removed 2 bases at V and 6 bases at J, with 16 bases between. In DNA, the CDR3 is TGTGCCAGCAGTTTACTAGCGGGGCAGGGGCATGGCTACACCTTC. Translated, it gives CASSLLAGQGHGYTF.

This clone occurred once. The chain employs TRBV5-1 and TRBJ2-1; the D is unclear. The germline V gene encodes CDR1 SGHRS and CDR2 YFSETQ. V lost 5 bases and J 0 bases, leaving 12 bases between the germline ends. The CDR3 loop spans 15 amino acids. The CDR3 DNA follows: TGCGCCAGCAGTGAGGCGGTTAGCTCCTACAATGAGCAGTTCTTC. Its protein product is CASSEAVSSYNEQFF.

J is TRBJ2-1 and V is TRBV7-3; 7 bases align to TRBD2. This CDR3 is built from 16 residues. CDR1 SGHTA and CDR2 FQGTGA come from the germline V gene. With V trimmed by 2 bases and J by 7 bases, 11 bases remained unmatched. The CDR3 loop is CASSLGWASGENEQFF. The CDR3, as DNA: TGTGCCAGCAGCTTAGGATGGGCTAGCGGAGAAAATGAGCAGTTCTTC.

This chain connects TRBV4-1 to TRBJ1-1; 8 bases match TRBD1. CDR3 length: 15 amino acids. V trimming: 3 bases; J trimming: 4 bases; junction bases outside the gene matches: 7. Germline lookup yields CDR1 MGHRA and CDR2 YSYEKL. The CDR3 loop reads CASSQTPRGPTEAFF. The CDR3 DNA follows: TGCGCCAGCAGCCAGACCCCCAGGGGGCCCACTGAAGCTTTCTTT.

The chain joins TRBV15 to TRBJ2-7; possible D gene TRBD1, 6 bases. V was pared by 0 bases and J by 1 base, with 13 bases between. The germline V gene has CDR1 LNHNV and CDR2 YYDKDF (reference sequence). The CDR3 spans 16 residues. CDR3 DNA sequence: TGTGCCACCAGCAGAGATAAGGGGGAGCTGTCCTACGAGCAGTACTTC. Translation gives CATSRDKGELSYEQYF.

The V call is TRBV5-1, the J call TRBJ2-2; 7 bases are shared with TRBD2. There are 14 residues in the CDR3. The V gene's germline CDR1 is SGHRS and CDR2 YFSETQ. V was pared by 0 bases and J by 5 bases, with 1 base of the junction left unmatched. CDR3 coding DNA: TGCGCCAGCAGCTTGGTCGGGGGGACCGGGGAGCTGTTTTTT. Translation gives CASSLVGGTGELFF.

The chain's CDR3 is CASSDSYRTDTQYF. DNA of the CDR3: TGTGCCAGCAGTGACTCTTATCGCACAGATACGCAGTATTTT. J is TRBJ2-3 and V is TRBV6-4; D is uncertain. The CDR3 spans 14 residues. The germline V gene has CDR1 MRHNA and CDR2 SNTAGT. Trimming pared 0 bases from V and 1 base from J, leaving 5 bases between.

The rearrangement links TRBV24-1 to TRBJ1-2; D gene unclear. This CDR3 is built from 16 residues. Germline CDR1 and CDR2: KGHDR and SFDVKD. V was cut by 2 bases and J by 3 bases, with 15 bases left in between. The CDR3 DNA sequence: TGTGCCACCAGTGATTCGCCGTCGGGGAGGGACTATGGCTACACCTTC. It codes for CATSDSPSGRDYGYTF.

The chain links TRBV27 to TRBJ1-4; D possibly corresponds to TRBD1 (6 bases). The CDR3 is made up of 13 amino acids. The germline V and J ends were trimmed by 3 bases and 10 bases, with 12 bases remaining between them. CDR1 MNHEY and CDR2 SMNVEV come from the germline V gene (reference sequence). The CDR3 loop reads CASSFSGTLKLFF. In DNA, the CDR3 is TGTGCCAGCAGTTTCTCTGGGACACTAAAACTGTTTTTT.

DNA of the CDR3: TGTGCCAGCAGTTTTCTTCGCGGGGGCGCCTACTCTAGCACAGATACGCAGTATTTT. It specifies CASSFLRGGAYSSTDTQYF. This chain connects TRBV27 to TRBJ2-3; TRBD2 is a possible D gene (7 bases). V was pared by 3 bases and J by 0 bases, with 22 bases between. The V gene's germline CDR1 is MNHEY and CDR2 SMNVEV (reference sequence). CDR3 length: 19 residues.

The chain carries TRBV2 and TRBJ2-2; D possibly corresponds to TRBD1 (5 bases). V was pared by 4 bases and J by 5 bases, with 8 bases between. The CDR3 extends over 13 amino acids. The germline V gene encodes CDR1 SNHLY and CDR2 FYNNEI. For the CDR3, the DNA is TGTGCCAGCAGTGGGGGCCCGACCGGGGAGCTGTTTTTT. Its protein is CASSGGPTGELFF.

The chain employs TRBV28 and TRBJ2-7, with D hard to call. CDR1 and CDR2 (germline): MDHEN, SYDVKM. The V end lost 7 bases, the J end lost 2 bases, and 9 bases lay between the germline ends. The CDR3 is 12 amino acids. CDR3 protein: CASTHSTYEQYF. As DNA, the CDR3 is TGTGCCAGCACGCACAGTACCTACGAGCAGTACTTC.

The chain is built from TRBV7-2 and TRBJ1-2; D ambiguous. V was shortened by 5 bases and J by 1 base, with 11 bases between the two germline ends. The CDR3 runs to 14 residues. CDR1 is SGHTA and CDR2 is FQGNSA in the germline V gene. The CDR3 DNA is TGTGCCAGCAGCCTCTCATCCTATAACTATGGCTACACCTTC. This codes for CASSLSSYNYGYTF.

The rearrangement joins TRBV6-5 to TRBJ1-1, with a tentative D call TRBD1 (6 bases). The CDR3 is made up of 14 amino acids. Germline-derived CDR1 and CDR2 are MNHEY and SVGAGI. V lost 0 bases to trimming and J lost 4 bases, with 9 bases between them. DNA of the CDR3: TGTGCCAGCAGTTACTCCGCCAGGGGCACTGAAGCTTTCTTT. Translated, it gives CASSYSARGTEAFF.

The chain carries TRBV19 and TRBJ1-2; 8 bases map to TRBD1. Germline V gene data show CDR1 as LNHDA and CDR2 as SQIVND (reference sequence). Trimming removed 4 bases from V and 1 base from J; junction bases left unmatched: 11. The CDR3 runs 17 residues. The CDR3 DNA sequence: TGTGCCAGTAGTACGGCGGCAGGGGGCGCATTTAACTATGGCTACACCTTC. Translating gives CASSTAAGGAFNYGYTF.

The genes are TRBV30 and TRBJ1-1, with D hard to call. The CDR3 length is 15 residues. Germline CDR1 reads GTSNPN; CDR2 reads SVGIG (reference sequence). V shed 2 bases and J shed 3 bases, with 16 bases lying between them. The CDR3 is CAWSPRTARDTEAFF. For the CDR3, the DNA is TGTGCCTGGAGTCCACGGACTGCCAGAGACACTGAAGCTTTCTTT.

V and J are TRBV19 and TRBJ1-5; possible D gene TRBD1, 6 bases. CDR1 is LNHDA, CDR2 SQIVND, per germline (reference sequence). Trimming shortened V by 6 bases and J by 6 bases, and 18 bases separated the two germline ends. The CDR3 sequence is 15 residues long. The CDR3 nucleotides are TGTGCCAGTAGCATGACATGGGGGGGCCCTCAGCCCCAGCATTTT. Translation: CASSMTWGGPQPQHF.

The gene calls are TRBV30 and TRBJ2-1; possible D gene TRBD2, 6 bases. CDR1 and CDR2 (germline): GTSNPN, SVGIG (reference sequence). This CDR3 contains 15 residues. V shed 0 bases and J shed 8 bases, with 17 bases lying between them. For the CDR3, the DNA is TGTGCCTGGAGTGTACGGGCGGGACCCAAGGATGAGCAGTTCTTC. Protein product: CAWSVRAGPKDEQFF.

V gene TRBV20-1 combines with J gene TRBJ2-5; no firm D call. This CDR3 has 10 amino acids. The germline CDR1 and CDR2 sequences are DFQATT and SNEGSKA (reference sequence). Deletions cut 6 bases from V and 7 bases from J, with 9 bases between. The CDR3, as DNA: TGCAGTGCCCCCATCGGGACCCAGTACTTC. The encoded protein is CSAPIGTQYF.

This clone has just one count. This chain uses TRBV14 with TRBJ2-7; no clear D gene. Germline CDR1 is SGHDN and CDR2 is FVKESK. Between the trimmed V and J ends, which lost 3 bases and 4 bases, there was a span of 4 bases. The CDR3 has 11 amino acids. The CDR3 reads CASSQQYEQYF. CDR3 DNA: TGTGCCAGCAGCCAGCAGTACGAGCAGTACTTC.